A single sample is the source of the 17 T cell receptor beta chains below, sequenced in a study of blood T cell repertoires in COVID-19. Generated by immunoSEQ multiplex PCR, the TCRdb table keeps only in-frame clones and is missing some. Of about 220,000 clones listed, around 82% were seen once; the top ten hold 2% to 2.5%. Material: peripheral blood. All receptors derive from a woman aged 55-69 years with acute or convalescent COVID-19.

This chain joins TRBV7-9 and TRBJ1-3; D call uncertain. Germline assignment: CDR1 SEHNR and CDR2 FQNEAQ (reference sequence). This CDR3 spans 12 amino acids. V was clipped by 5 bases and J by 4 bases, with 6 bases between them. The CDR3 bases are TGTGCCAGCAGCCCCGAGGGAAACACCATATATTTT. Translated, it gives CASSPEGNTIYF.

The rearrangement uses TRBV28 and TRBJ1-5; 7 bases map to TRBD1. The J segment lost 2 bases and the V segment lost 2 bases, leaving 3 bases of the junction unmatched. The CDR3 length is 15 residues. Germline V gene sequence: CDR1 MDHEN, CDR2 SYDVKM. CDR3 DNA: TGTGCCAGCAGTTTAGGAGGGGGCGGCAATCAGCCCCAGCATTTT. This gives the protein CASSLGGGGNQPQHF.

This clone was detected a few times. The chain is built from TRBV27 and TRBJ2-2; TRBD2 matches 10 bases. There are 16 residues in the CDR3. Per germline, CDR1 MNHEY and CDR2 SMNVEV (reference sequence). Trimming removed 6 bases from V and 3 bases from J; junction bases left unmatched: 7. The DNA of the CDR3 is TGTGCCAGCAGGGGTCTAGCGGGGGTCTACACCGGGGAGCTGTTTTTT. This sequence encodes CASRGLAGVYTGELFF.

The V call is TRBV7-8, the J call TRBJ1-2; D is uncertain. The CDR3 runs 12 residues. Trimming pared 1 base from V and 8 bases from J, leaving 8 bases between. Per germline, CDR1 SGHVS and CDR2 FQNEAQ. CDR3 DNA: TGTGCCAGCAGCTTAGGAGGCGCGGGCTACACCTTC. Residues: CASSLGGAGYTF. The full variable domain, with the rest looked up from reference TRBV7-8 and TRBJ1-2, is GAGVSQSPRYKVAKRGQDVALRCDPISGHVSLFWYQQALGQGPEFLTYFQNEAQLDKSGLPSDRFFAERPEGSVSTLKIQRTQQEDSAVYLCASSLGGAGYTFGSGTRLTVV.

The chain carries TRBV11-2 and TRBJ1-6, with D uncertain. Germline V gene data show CDR1 as SGHAT and CDR2 as FQNNGV. Trimming stripped 1 base from V and 10 bases from J, with 14 bases between. This CDR3 is 15 amino acids long. In DNA form, the CDR3 reads TGTGCCAGCAGCTTAGCACACAGTCCCAGGTCACCCCTCCACTTT. It is translated as CASSLAHSPRSPLHF. The whole variable domain, filled in from reference TRBV11-2 and TRBJ1-6, reads EAGVAQSPRYKIIEKRQSVAFWCNPISGHATLYWYQQILGQGPKLLIQFQNNGVVDDSQLPKDRFSAERLKGVDSTLKIQPAKLEDSAVYLCASSLAHSPRSPLHFGNGTRLTVT.

The chain couples TRBV30 to TRBJ1-2; possibly TRBD1 for D (6 bases). With 2 bases removed from V and 8 bases from J, the gap between germline ends came to 18 bases. The CDR3 runs 14 residues. Germline lookup yields CDR1 GTSNPN and CDR2 SVGIG (reference sequence). The CDR3 sequence is CAWSPGGGLRGYTF. The CDR3 DNA sequence: TGTGCCTGGAGTCCGGGAGGGGGGCTGAGGGGCTACACCTTC.

This clone was found once. CDR3 residues: CASSPLGGGLAEAFF. CDR3 nucleotide sequence: TGTGCCAGCAGTCCGCTCGGGGGGGGCTTAGCTGAAGCTTTCTTT. The chain uses TRBV28 and TRBJ1-1; tentatively, D is TRBD1 (6 bases). Germline V gene sequence: CDR1 MDHEN, CDR2 SYDVKM. The CDR3 is made up of 15 amino acids. The ends were cut back, 5 bases at V and 6 bases at J, with 19 bases in the middle.

V is TRBV27 and J is TRBJ1-1; TRBD1 matches at 8 bases. The V segment lost 6 bases and the J segment 1 base; nucleotides outside the gene matches: 4. The CDR3 is made up of 14 amino acids. Germline V lookup: CDR1 MNHEY, CDR2 SMNVEV (reference sequence). In DNA form, the CDR3 reads TGTGCCAGCAGGCCCAGGGGGCGGAACACTGAAGCTTTCTTT. It encodes CASRPRGRNTEAFF.

The V gene is TRBV2, the J gene TRBJ1-2; TRBD1 aligns across 9 bases. This CDR3 contains 13 residues. Trimming removed 8 bases from V and 13 bases from J; junction bases left unmatched: 14. The V gene's germline CDR1 is SNHLY and CDR2 FYNNEI. In nucleotides, the CDR3 is TGTGCCAGCCGTAGGGAACCGGGACAGGGCGGCACCTTC. Its protein product is CASRREPGQGGTF.

This chain joins TRBV27 and TRBJ1-2, with 7 bases lining up with TRBD1. Trimming took 5 bases from V and 1 from J; bases not matched to a gene: 7. Germline CDR1 is MNHEY and CDR2 is SMNVEV (reference sequence). This CDR3 comprises 15 residues. CDR3 protein: CASSPTGVGNYGYTF. In nucleotides, the CDR3 is TGTGCCAGCAGTCCCACAGGGGTGGGTAACTATGGCTACACCTTC.

The rearrangement links TRBV6-5 to TRBJ2-5, with D possibly matching TRBD1 (6 bases). This CDR3 contains 16 residues. Trimming cost V 1 base and J 2 bases, with 14 bases left between them. Germline V gene sequence: CDR1 MNHEY, CDR2 SVGAGI. The CDR3 nucleotides read TGTGCCAGCAGTTACTTGGACGGGACATTTCAAGAGACCCAGTACTTC. This encodes CASSYLDGTFQETQYF.

This clone was detected a few times. The chain has TRBV6-5 and TRBJ2-2; 8 positions agree with TRBD2. The J segment lost 4 bases and the V segment lost 6 bases, leaving 7 bases of the junction unmatched. Germline V gives CDR1 MNHEY, CDR2 SVGAGI. The CDR3 is made up of 15 amino acids. The CDR3 nucleotides are TGTGCCAGCAGACGGGGACTAGTGGGCACCGGGGAGCTGTTTTTT. Protein product: CASRRGLVGTGELFF.

The chain employs TRBV19 and TRBJ2-7; the match to TRBD1 covers 7 bases. The CDR3 extends over 13 amino acids. After removal of 5 bases from V and 1 base from J, the junction contained 2 bases not matched to a gene. CDR1 and CDR2 from the germline V gene are LNHDA and SQIVND (reference sequence). CDR3 sequence reads: CASSQTGSYEQYF. The CDR3 region has the DNA TGTGCCAGTAGTCAGACAGGGTCCTACGAGCAGTACTTC.

The chain uses TRBV11-2 and TRBJ2-5; D may be TRBD2 (6 bases). Germline assignment: CDR1 SGHAT and CDR2 FQNNGV. The CDR3 loop spans 14 amino acids. The ends were cut back, 5 bases at V and 5 bases at J, with 15 bases in the middle. This CDR3 reads CASSRQTSWETQYF. CDR3 coding DNA: TGTGCCAGCAGCCGGCAGACTAGTTGGGAGACCCAGTACTTC.

This rearrangement joins TRBV5-1 to TRBJ1-2; D may be TRBD1 (6 bases). The V gene lost 1 base and the J gene lost 5 bases, with 9 bases spanning the gap. CDR1 and CDR2 from the germline V gene are SGHRS and YFSETQ. The CDR3 contains 13 residues. This CDR3 is CASSLRQGYGYTF. DNA for the CDR3: TGCGCCAGCAGCTTGCGCCAGGGGTATGGCTACACCTTC. The whole variable domain, filled in from reference TRBV5-1 and TRBJ1-2, reads KAGVTQTPRYLIKTRGQQVTLSCSPISGHRSVSWYQQTPGQGLQFLFEYFSETQRNKGNFPGRFSGRQFSNSRSEMNVSTLELGDSALYLCASSLRQGYGYTFGSGTRLTVV.

The chain employs TRBV25-1 and TRBJ2-1; a possible D gene is TRBD1 (7 bases). In germline, CDR1 is MGHDK, CDR2 SYGVNS. The V end was cut by 7 bases, the J end by 2 bases, with 15 bases between. The CDR3 loop spans 15 amino acids. The CDR3 DNA reads as TGTGCCAGCACCCCGACAGGGAGGCCCTACAATGAGCAGTTCTTC. Translating it yields CASTPTGRPYNEQFF.

This rearrangement joins TRBV19 to TRBJ2-3, with 8 nucleotides matching TRBD2. Germline lookup yields CDR1 LNHDA and CDR2 SQIVND (reference sequence). The CDR3 is made up of 14 amino acids. V trimming: 5 bases; J trimming: 5 bases; junction bases outside the gene matches: 6. In nucleotides, the CDR3 is TGTGCCAGTAGTGAGGGCGGGGGGCTAGATACGCAGTATTTT. It yields the protein CASSEGGGLDTQYF.